This TCR beta chain stems from a study of early T cells in non-severe SARS-CoV-2 infection. Background on the study: Sequencing of unsorted whole blood was done on bulk RNA, leaving chains unpaired.

CDR1 is MGHRA and CDR2 is YSYEKL in the germline V gene. V shed 4 bases and J shed 5 bases, with 6 bases lying between them. CDR3 size: 11 residues. This clonotype occurred many times. Its specificity is unknown. Overall study results and limits: VDJdb matching favored anti-spike CD8 responses, missing private and CD4 specificities.

As part of library construction, unique molecular identifiers were attached to individual cDNA molecules. From the 5' RACE reads, TCRdb called clonotypes with MiXCR, one entry per CDR3 protein. The data show about 43,000 distinct CDR3 sequences, with roughly a tenth seen just once and roughly 10% held by the top ten. Sequencing input: whole blood. The receptor comes from an adult who was a healthcare worker with PCR-confirmed SARS-CoV-2 infection or an uninfected control (not recorded which). This sequence joins TRBV4-1 and TRBJ2-7; no clear D gene. CDR3 sequence (DNA): TGCGCCAGCAGCCTGGGTCACGAGCAGTACTTC. Translated, it gives CASSLGHEQYF.